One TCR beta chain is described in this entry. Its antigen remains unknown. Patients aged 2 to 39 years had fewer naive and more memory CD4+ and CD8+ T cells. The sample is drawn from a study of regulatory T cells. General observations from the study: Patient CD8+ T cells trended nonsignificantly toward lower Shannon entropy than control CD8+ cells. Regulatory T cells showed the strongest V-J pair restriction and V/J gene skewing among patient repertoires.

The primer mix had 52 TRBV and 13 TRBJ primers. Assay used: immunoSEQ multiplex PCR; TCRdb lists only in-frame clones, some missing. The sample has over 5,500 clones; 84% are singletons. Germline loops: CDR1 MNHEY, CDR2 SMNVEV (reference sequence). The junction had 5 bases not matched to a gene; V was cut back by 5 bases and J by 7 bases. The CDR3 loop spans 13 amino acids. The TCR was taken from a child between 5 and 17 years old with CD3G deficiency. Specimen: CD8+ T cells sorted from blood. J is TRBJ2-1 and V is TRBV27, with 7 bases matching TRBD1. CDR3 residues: CASSTRQGNEQFF. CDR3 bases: TGTGCCAGCAGTACGAGACAGGGTAATGAGCAGTTCTTC.